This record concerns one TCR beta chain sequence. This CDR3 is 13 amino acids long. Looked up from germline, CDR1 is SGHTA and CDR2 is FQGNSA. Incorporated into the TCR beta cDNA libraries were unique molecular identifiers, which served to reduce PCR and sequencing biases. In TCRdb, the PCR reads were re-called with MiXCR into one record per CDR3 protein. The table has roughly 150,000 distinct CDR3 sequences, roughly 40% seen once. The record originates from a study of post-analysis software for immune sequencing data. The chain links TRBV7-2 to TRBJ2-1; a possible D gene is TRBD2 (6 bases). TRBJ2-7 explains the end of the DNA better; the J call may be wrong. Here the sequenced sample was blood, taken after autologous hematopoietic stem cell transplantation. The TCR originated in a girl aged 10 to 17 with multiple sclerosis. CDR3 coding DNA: TGTGCCAGCAGCTCCACTAGCTACAATGAGCAGTACTTC. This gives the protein CASSSTSYNEQYF.